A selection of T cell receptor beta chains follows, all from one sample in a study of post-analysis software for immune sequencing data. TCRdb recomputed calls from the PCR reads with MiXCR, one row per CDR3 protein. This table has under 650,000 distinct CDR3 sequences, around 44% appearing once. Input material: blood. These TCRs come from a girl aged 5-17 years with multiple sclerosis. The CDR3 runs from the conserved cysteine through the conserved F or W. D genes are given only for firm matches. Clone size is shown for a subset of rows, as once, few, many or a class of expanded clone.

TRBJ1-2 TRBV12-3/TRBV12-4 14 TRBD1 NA TGTGCCAGCAGTTTAACCCGGGACAGGCACGGCTACACCTTC CASSLTRDRHGYTF
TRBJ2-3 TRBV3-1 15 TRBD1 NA TGTGCCAGCAGGCCCGGGACAGGGGGTCCCGATACGCAGTATTTT CASRPGTGGPDTQYF
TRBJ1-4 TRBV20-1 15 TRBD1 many TGCAGTGCTCTTACGGACAGGTCAACTAATGAAAAACTGTTTTTT CSALTDRSTNEKLFF
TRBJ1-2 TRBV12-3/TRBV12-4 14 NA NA TGTGCCAGCAGTTTAGCTGGCCGAGGGCATGGCTACACCTTC CASSLAGRGHGYTF
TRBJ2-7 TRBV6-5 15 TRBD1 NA TGTGCCAGCACCTCGACCGGGACAGGGAACTACGAGCAGTACTTC CASTSTGTGNYEQYF
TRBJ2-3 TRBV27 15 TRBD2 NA TGTGCCAGCAGTTTTTGGCGGGAGGATGGAGATACGCAGTATTTT CASSFWREDGDTQYF
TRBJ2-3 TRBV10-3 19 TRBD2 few TGTGCCATCAGTGAGAGGGCGACTAGCGTGCTGTCTCGCACAGATACGCAGTATTTT CAISERATSVLSRTDTQYF
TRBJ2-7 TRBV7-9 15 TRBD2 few TGTGCCAGCAGCTGGACTAGCGGGAGGGCATACGAGCAGTACTTC CASSWTSGRAYEQYF
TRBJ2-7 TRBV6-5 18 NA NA TGTGCCAGCAGTTACTCGAGGGGGTCCTTAGAAGGCTCCTACGAGCAGTACTTC CASSYSRGSLEGSYEQYF
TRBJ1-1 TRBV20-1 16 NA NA TGCAGTGCTAGACGAGCCGGGGGGCGGATTTTGGGTGAAGCTTTCTTT CSARRAGGRILGEAFF
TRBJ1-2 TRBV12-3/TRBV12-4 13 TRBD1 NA TGTGCCAGCAGACGCGACAGGGGATATGGCTACACCTTC CASRRDRGYGYTF
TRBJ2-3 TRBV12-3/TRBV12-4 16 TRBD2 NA TGTGCCAGCAGTCCGATAGCGGGAGTGGTGGCAGATACGCAGTATTTT CASSPIAGVVADTQYF
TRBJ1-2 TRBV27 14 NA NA TGTGCCAGCAGTTTGAACCCTGAATACTATGGCTACACCTTC CASSLNPEYYGYTF
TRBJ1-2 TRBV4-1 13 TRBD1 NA TGCGCCAGCAGCCGAGAGGGGGCCTATGGCTACACCTTC CASSREGAYGYTF
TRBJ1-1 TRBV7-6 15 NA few TGTGCCAGCAGCATTCGTACCGGGGCGAACACTGAAGCTTTCTTT CASSIRTGANTEAFF
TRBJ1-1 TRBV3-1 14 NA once TGTGCCAGCAGCCACGCGGGGACGGACACTGAAGCTTTCTTT CASSHAGTDTEAFF
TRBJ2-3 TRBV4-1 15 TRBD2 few TGCGCCAGCAGCCAAGTTCTAGCGGGAGGAGATACGCAGTATTTT CASSQVLAGGDTQYF
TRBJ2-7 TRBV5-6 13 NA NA TGTGCCAGCAGCTTGGCCAACCGGGACGAGCAGTACTTC CASSLANRDEQYF
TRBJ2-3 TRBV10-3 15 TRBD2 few TGTGCCATCAGGTCAAGCGGGGGAAGCACAGATACGCAGTATTTT CAIRSSGGSTDTQYF
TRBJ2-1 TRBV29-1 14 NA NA TGCAGCGTGACCCCTGGCGGGGCGTACAATGAGCAGTTCTTC CSVTPGGAYNEQFF
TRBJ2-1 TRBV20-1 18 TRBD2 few TGCAGTGCTAGAGGGGGCAGCGGGGGGGCCGTGTTCTACAATGAGCAGTTCTTC CSARGGSGGAVFYNEQFF
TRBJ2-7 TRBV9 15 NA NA TGTGCCAGCAGCGTAGTCCCGGGGAGCTCCTACGAGCAGTACTTC CASSVVPGSSYEQYF
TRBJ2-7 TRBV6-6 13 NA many TGTGCCAGCAGTTTTGTGGGTTCCTACGAGCAGTACTTC CASSFVGSYEQYF
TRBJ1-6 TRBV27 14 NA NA TGTGCCAGCTCCGGGCAGGGAGCCAATTCACCCCTCCACTTT CASSGQGANSPLHF
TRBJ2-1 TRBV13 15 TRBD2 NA TGTGCCAGCAGCCCGGGACTAGCGGGAATGGTTGAGCAGTTCTTC CASSPGLAGMVEQFF
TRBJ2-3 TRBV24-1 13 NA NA TGTGCCACCAGTGACCCCCCCATAGATACGCAGTATTTT CATSDPPIDTQYF
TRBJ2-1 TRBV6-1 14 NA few TGTGCCAGCAGTGCGAGCAGGGTGATGAATGAGCAGTTCTTC CASSASRVMNEQFF
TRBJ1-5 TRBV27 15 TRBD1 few TGTGCCAGCTCCCGGGGACAGGGGGTTTTTCAGCCCCAGCATTTT CASSRGQGVFQPQHF
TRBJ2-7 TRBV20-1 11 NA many TGCAGTGCTCAACAGGGCTACGAGCAGTACTTC CSAQQGYEQYF
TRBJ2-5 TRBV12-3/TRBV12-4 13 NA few TGTGCCAGCAGTTTGGGGACCTTAGAGACCCAGTACTTC CASSLGTLETQYF
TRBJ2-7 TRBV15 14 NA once TGTGCCACCAGCAGAGATCTTGACGCCTACGATCAGTACTTC CATSRDLDAYDQYF
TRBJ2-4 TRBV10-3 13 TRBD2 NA TGTGCCATCAGGCCCGGGACTAGCACCATTCAGTACTTC CAIRPGTSTIQYF
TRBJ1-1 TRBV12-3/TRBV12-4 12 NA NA TGTGCCAGCAACCGGGGTTGGACTGAAGCTTTCTTT CASNRGWTEAFF
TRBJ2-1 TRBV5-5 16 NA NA TGTGCCAGCAGCCCGAGGGGGACACTATCCTACAATGAGCAGTTCTTC CASSPRGTLSYNEQFF
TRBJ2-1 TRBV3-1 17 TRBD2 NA TGTGCCAGCAGCCAAGCTCAGCAGCTAGCGGGGTCGGATGAGCAGTTCTTC CASSQAQQLAGSDEQFF
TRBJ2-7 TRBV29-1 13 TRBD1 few TGCAGCGTTGCGGGACAGGGGTTCTACGAGCAGTACTTC CSVAGQGFYEQYF
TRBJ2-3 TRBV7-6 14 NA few TGTGCCAGCAGCGCGGCGGCTATAACAGATACGCAGTATTTT CASSAAAITDTQYF
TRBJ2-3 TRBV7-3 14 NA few TGTGCCAGCAGCCCAGGAGGGGGCACAGATACGCAGTATTTT CASSPGGGTDTQYF
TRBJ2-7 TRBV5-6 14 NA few TGTGCCAGCAGCCCATTGAATCTCTATGGAGAGCAGTACTTC CASSPLNLYGEQYF
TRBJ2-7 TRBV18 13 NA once TGTGCCAGCTCACCGGGCAGGACCTACGAGCAGTACTTC CASSPGRTYEQYF
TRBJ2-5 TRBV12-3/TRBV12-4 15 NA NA TGTGCCAGCGGATTGGGGGTCCAGGGGCGCGAGACCCAGTACTTC CASGLGVQGRETQYF
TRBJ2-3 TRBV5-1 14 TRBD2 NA TGCGCCAGCGTGGCGGGGGGAAGCACAGATACGCAGTATTTT CASVAGGSTDTQYF
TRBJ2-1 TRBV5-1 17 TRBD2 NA TGCGCCAGCAGCTTGGATCCAGCGGGGGGGTTTCCCAATGAGCAGTTCTTC CASSLDPAGGFPNEQFF
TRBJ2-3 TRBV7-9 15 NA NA TGTGCCAGCAGCTTAGAGGGGCGGAGCACAGATACGCAGTATTTT CASSLEGRSTDTQYF
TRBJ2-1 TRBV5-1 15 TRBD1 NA TGCGCCAGCAGCCCGTTGGGACAGGGCCACAATGAGCAGTTCTTC CASSPLGQGHNEQFF
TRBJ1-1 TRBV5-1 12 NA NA TGCGCCAGCAGCCCCGGACGGGACAACGCTTTCTTT CASSPGRDNAFF
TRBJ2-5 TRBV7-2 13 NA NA TGTGTCAGCAATAACCCGGGTAAAGAGACCCAGTACTTC CVSNNPGKETQYF
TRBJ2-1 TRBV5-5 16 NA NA TGTGCCAGCAGCTTGTTGGGAGCAACACAGGGCGCTGAGCAGTTCTTC CASSLLGATQGAEQFF
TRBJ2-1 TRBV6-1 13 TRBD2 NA TGTGCCAGCAGGATAGCGGGAGGGGATGAGCAGTTCTTC CASRIAGGDEQFF
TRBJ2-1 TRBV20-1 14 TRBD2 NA TGCAGTGTGCCGGTTGGGACTAGAATCAATGAGCAGTTCTTC CSVPVGTRINEQFF
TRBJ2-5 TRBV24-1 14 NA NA TGTGCCACCAGTGCAGCTCACGGGGCGGAGACCCAGTACTTC CATSAAHGAETQYF
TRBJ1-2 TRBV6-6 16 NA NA TGTGCCAGCAGTTACTCTTTGGACCATAGGTCCTATGGCTACACCTTC CASSYSLDHRSYGYTF
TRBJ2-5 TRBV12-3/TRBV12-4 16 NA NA TGTGCCAGCAGTTATGCGGGGATCTTGAGATGGGAGACCCAGTACTTC CASSYAGILRWETQYF
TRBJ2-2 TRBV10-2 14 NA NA TGCGCCAGCAGTCTGGACACCTATGCCGGGGAGCTGTTTTTT CASSLDTYAGELFF
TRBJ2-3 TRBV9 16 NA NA TGTGCCAGCAGCTCCCCCGAGACGGTCAGCACAGATACGCAGTATTTT CASSSPETVSTDTQYF